Listed below are T cell receptor beta chains from one sample, sequenced in a study of tumor-infiltrating lymphocytes in primary liver carcinoma. Using its own MiXCR run on the multiplex PCR reads, TCRdb lists one record per CDR3 protein. The sample has 75,000 to 80,000 distinct CDR3 sequences; 69% are singletons. Sequences were obtained from tumor-adjacent normal liver tissue. The source of these receptors is a man aged 40-50 years with primary liver carcinoma and hepatitis B virus infection. Both conserved end residues are part of each CDR3. A D gene is named only where the DNA matches it firmly. The size of a clone is reported for some rows only, either as once, few or many, or as a class for expanded clones.

j_gene	abundance	d_gene	v_gene	CDR3aa	CDR3nt
TRBJ2-5	many	NA	TRBV5-1	CASSAGPLETQYF	TGCGCCAGCAGCGCGGGACCCCTCGAGACCCAGTACTTC
TRBJ1-5	NA	TRBD1	TRBV4-1	CASSQGTGTNRPQHF	TGCGCCAGCAGTCAGGGGACAGGGACCAATCGGCCCCAGCATTTT
TRBJ2-1	NA	TRBD2	TRBV11-2	CASCSGLAGSDEQFF	TGTGCCAGCTGCTCGGGACTAGCGGGTTCGGATGAGCAGTTCTTC
TRBJ2-1	NA	TRBD2	TRBV7-8	CTSSSLRGSGRTNEQFF	TGTACCAGCAGCTCGTTAAGGGGTAGCGGGAGAACCAATGAGCAGTTCTTC
TRBJ2-1	NA	NA	TRBV6-5	CASSGQGNNGQFF	TGTGCCAGCAGTGGGCAGGGGAACAATGGGCAGTTCTTC
TRBJ2-7	many	NA	TRBV29-1	CSVEGQGGYEQYF	TGCAGCGTTGAAGGACAGGGAGGTTACGAGCAGTACTTC
TRBJ2-1	NA	NA	TRBV11-3	CASGFRGPGLQFF	TGTGCCAGCGGCTTCCGTGGGCCCGGACTACAGTTCTTC
TRBJ2-7	NA	NA	TRBV4-3	CASSQESVRNYEQCF	TGTGCCAGCAGCCAAGAATCGGTACGGAACTACGAGCAGTGCTTC
TRBJ1-2	once	TRBD1	TRBV11-2	CASNYTGGSSPSYTF	TGTGCCAGCAACTATACAGGGGGCTCCTCCCCTAGCTACACTTTC
TRBJ2-5	NA	TRBD1	TRBV29-1	CSVKGSDRAETQYF	TGCAGCGTAAAAGGGTCCGACAGGGCCGAGACCCAGTACTTC